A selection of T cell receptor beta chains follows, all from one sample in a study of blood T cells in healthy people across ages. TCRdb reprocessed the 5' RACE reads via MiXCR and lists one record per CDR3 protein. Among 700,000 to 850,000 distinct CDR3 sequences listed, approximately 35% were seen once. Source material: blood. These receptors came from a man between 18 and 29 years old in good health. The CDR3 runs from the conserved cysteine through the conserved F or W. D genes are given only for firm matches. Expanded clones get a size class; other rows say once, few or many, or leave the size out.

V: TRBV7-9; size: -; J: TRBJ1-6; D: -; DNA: TGTGCCAGCAGCTCAGGCCCTGTCGCAACCCACTTT; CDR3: CASSSGPVATHF
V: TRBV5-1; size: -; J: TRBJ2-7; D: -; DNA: TGCGCCAGTAGCGGCGGTTCTAACTATGAGCAGTACTTC; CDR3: CASSGGSNYEQYF
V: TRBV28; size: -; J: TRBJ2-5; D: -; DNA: TGTGCCAGCAGTAGGACAGTAGCGACCCAGTACTTC; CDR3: CASSRTVATQYF
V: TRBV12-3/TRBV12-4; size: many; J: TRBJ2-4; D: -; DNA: TGTGCCAGCAGTTGGGGGAACATTCAGTACTTC; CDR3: CASSWGNIQYF
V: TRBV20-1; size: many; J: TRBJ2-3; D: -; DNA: TGCAGTGCTAGAGATACCCTGGGAGCGGCAAGCGCAGATACGCAGTATTTT; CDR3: CSARDTLGAASADTQYF
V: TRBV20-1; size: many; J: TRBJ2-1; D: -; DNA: TGCAGTGCAGGGGGGTGGGTCAATGAGCAGTTCTTC; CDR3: CSAGGWVNEQFF
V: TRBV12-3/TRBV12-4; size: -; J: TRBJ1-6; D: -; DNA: TGTGCCAGCAGTTTAGCATCGGGGTACTCACCCCTCCACTTT; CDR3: CASSLASGYSPLHF
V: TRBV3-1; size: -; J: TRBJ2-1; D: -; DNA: TGTGCCAGCAGCCGGAGGATGGGGGGGGGCCCCAATGAGCAGTTCTTC; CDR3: CASSRRMGGGPNEQFF
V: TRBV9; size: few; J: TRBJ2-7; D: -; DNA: TGTGCCAGCAGCGTAGGGTTGCGGAACGGGAGCTCCTACAATGAGCAGTACTTC; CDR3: CASSVGLRNGSSYNEQYF
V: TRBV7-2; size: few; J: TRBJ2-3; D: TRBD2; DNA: TGTGCCAGCAGCTTAGGGGCTAGCGGGGGGCGAGCAGATACGCAGTATTTT; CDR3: CASSLGASGGRADTQYF
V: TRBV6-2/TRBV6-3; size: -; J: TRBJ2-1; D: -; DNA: TGTGCCAGCAGTCTCCGGAGGGCCTACAATGAGCAGTTCTTC; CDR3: CASSLRRAYNEQFF
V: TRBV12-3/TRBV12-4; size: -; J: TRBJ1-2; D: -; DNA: TGTGCCAGCAGTTTTGCAGGGGACGGCTACACCTTC; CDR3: CASSFAGDGYTF
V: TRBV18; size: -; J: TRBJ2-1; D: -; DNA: TGTGCCAGCTCACCATTAGACCCGGACAGAGTATTTAACAATGAGCAGTTCTTC; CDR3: CASSPLDPDRVFNNEQFF
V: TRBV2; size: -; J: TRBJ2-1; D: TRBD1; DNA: TGTGCCAGCAGCGCTCTAGGGACAGGGGGACCGAATGAGCAGTTCTTC; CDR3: CASSALGTGGPNEQFF
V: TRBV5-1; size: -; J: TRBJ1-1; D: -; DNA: TGCGCCAGCAGCGATCAGGAGGTGCACACTGAAGCTTTCTTT; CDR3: CASSDQEVHTEAFF